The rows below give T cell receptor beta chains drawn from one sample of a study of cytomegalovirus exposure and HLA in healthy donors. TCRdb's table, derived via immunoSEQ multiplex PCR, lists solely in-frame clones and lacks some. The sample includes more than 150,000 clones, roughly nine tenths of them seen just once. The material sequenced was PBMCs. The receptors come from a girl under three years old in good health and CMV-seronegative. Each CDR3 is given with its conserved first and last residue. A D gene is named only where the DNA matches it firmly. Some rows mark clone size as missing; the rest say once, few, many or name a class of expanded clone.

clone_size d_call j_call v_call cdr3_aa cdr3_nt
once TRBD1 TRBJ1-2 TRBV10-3 CAIDGTGVAGYTF TGTGCCATTGATGGGACAGGGGTAGCTGGCTACACCTTC
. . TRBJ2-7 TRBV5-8 CASSLVPQPSYEQYF TGTGCCAGCAGCTTGGTCCCACAGCCTTCCTACGAGCAGTACTTC
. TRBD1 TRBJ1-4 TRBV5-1 CASSWRGQGGGEKLFF TGCGCCAGCAGCTGGAGGGGACAGGGTGGAGGTGAAAAACTGTTTTTT
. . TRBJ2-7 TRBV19 CASSLGPYYEQYF TGTGCCAGTAGTCTTGGGCCGTACTACGAGCAGTACTTC
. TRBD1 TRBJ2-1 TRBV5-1 CASSLDRDTYNEQFF TGCGCCAGCAGCCTTGACAGGGATACCTACAATGAGCAGTTCTTC
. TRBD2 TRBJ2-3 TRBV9 CASSVPSGSTDTQYF TGTGCCAGCAGCGTCCCTAGCGGGTCCACAGATACGCAGTATTTT
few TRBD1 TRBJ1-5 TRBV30 CAWGTDSNQPQHF TGTGCCTGGGGGACAGATAGCAATCAGCCCCAGCATTTT
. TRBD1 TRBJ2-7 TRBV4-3 CASSQDPGTGSYEQYF TGCGCCAGCAGCCAAGATCCCGGGACAGGCTCCTACGAGCAGTACTTC
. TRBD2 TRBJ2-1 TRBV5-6 CASSSPPDLAGGEYNKQFF TGTGCCAGCAGCTCTCCCCCCGATCTAGCGGGAGGGGAGTACAATAAGCAGTTCTTC
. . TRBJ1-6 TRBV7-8 CASSYPGTYNSPLHF TGTGCCAGCAGCTACCCAGGGACCTATAATTCACCCCTCCACTTT
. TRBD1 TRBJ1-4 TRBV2 CASRVTGRGEKLFF TGTGCCAGCAGGGTGACAGGGAGAGGGGAAAAACTGTTTTTT
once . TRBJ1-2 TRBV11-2 CASSLRTGLYGYTF TGTGCCAGCAGCTTACGTACAGGCCTCTATGGCTACACCTTC
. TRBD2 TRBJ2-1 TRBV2 CASSEWGAGVNEQFF TGTGCCAGCAGTGAATGGGGAGCGGGAGTAAATGAGCAGTTCTTC
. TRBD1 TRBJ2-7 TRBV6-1 CATKGVGTGMNEQYF TGTGCCACCAAAGGGGTGGGGACAGGAATGAACGAGCAGTACTTC